The 29 T cell receptor beta chains reported below all come from one sample, sequenced in a study of blood T cells in healthy people across ages. Alongside a J-beta primer mix, a sample-barcoded 5' primer served in a second PCR lasting about 7 to 12 cycles. MiXCR, applied by TCRdb to the 5' RACE reads, yields one record per CDR3 protein. The sample lists more than 650,000 distinct CDR3 sequences, around half occurring once. The sample taken for sequencing was blood. The receptor source for this set is an elderly man in good health.

The V call is TRBV4-1, the J call TRBJ1-6; 10 bases are a match to TRBD1. Germline lookup yields CDR1 MGHRA and CDR2 YSYEKL. The CDR3 spans 15 residues. Germline trimming cut 3 bases from V and 10 bases from J; bases unmatched to any gene: 6. The chain's CDR3 is CASSQGGQGESPLHF. DNA for the CDR3: TGCGCCAGCAGCCAGGGTGGACAGGGGGAATCACCCCTCCACTTT.

The chain combines TRBV2 with TRBJ2-3; a weak D match, TRBD2 (6 bases). This CDR3 contains 13 residues. Trimming left V 10 bases short and J 14 bases short, with 25 bases between. Looked up from germline, CDR1 is SNHLY and CDR2 is FYNNEI. The CDR3 nucleotides read TGTGCCACCCTTTTGCAGGAGGGGAGATACGCGTATTTT. It specifies CATLLQEGRYAYF.

Note on this clonotype: A much larger clone lies a single base off, so this may be a read error. The rearrangement joins TRBV3-1 to TRBJ1-1; the D is unclear. The CDR3 covers 14 residues. V was pared by 1 base and J by 1 base, with 7 bases between. Germline lookup yields CDR1 LGHDT and CDR2 YNNKEL (reference sequence). CDR3 region: CASSQGGWNTEAFF. The CDR3 DNA reads as TGTGCCAGCAGCCAAGGGGGTTGGAACACTGAAGCTTTCTTT. Full variable domain (missing parts from reference TRBV3-1 and TRBJ1-1): DTAVSQTPKYLVTQMGNDKSIKCEQNLGHDTMYWYKQDSKKFLKIMFSYNNKELIINETVPNRFSPKSPDKAHLNLHINSLELGDSAVYFCASSQGGWNTEAFFGQGTRLTVV.

The sample holds a few counts of this clonotype. The rearrangement links TRBV10-3 to TRBJ2-7; 7 bases fit TRBD1. The CDR3 runs to 15 residues. J was trimmed by 3 bases and V by 4 bases; bases with no gene match: 9. From germline, CDR1 is ENHRY and CDR2 SYGVKD. CDR3 DNA: TGTGCCATCAGTGGACGAGGGGGCAAGGACTACGAGCAGTACTTC. The encoded protein is CAISGRGGKDYEQYF.

The DNA for the CDR3 is TGTGCCAGCAGTTATCCCGGACTAGCTGGGAACACCGGGGAGCTGTTTTTT. Its protein is CASSYPGLAGNTGELFF. The chain carries TRBV6-6 and TRBJ2-2; 8 bases line up with TRBD2. The CDR3 is made up of 17 amino acids. Trimming at V came to 3 bases and at J to 1 base, leaving 7 bases not matched to a gene. Germline V gene lookup returns CDR1 MNHNY and CDR2 SVGAGI (reference sequence).

This chain joins TRBV7-9 and TRBJ2-1; the D is unclear. V shed 2 bases and J shed 3 bases, with 8 bases lying between them. Germline CDR1 SEHNR, CDR2 FQNEAQ (reference sequence). The CDR3 consists of 14 residues. CDR3: CASSLPVNYNEQFF. CDR3 sequence (DNA): TGTGCCAGCAGCTTACCCGTCAACTACAATGAGCAGTTCTTC.

This clonotype was counted once. This chain joins TRBV5-1 and TRBJ1-2; D perhaps matches TRBD1 (5 bases). The germline V gene has CDR1 SGHRS and CDR2 YFSETQ. With 3 bases removed from V and 7 bases from J, the gap between germline ends came to 13 bases. The CDR3 runs to 13 residues. CDR3 protein: CASSYDSRGGYTF. The CDR3 DNA sequence: TGCGCCAGCAGCTACGACAGTAGGGGTGGCTACACCTTC. Together with reference TRBV5-1 and TRBJ1-2, the CDR3 gives the full variable domain: KAGVTQTPRYLIKTRGQQVTLSCSPISGHRSVSWYQQTPGQGLQFLFEYFSETQRNKGNFPGRFSGRQFSNSRSEMNVSTLELGDSALYLCASSYDSRGGYTFGSGTRLTVV.

This clonotype came up a few times. The chain uses TRBV6-1 and TRBJ2-3; possibly TRBD1 for D (5 bases). This CDR3 is built from 12 residues. Trimming cost V 6 bases and J 14 bases, with 18 bases left between them. In germline, CDR1 is MNHNS, CDR2 SASEGT. CDR3 loop: CASSAGHRYAYF. In DNA form, the CDR3 reads TGTGCCAGCAGCGCAGGGCACAGATACGCGTATTTT.

The genes are TRBV2 and TRBJ2-3, with TRBD2 identical over 11 bases. The CDR3 loop spans 17 amino acids. Trimming took 6 bases from V and 5 from J; bases not matched to a gene: 13. Germline CDR1 SNHLY, CDR2 FYNNEI. The CDR3 here is CASSGPPSGRHIDTQYF. The CDR3 DNA reads as TGTGCCAGCAGCGGACCCCCTAGCGGGAGGCACATAGATACGCAGTATTTT.

The V and J genes are TRBV12-3 or TRBV12-4 and TRBJ1-6, with 9 positions matching TRBD1. CDR3 length equals 11 residues. Unmatched junction bases numbered 4, after V lost 6 bases and J lost 16 bases. The CDR3, as DNA: TGTGCCAGCAGGTCCGGGACAGGGCTCCACTTT. Residues: CASRSGTGLHF.

This clonotype was counted ten times or more. This chain links TRBV7-8 with TRBJ2-5, with TRBD2 matching over 10 bases. Trimming cost V 5 bases and J 4 bases; bases outside gene matches: 10. CDR1 is SGHVS and CDR2 is FQNEAQ in the germline V gene. The length of the CDR3 is 16 residues. The CDR3 region is CASSESPLAGVETQYF. The CDR3 DNA follows: TGTGCCAGCAGCGAATCACCCCTAGCGGGAGTAGAGACCCAGTACTTC.

The gene calls are TRBV29-1 and TRBJ2-7, with TRBD1 matching over 9 bases. This CDR3 spans 13 amino acids. Germline V gene sequence: CDR1 SQVTM, CDR2 ANQGSEA. V lost 5 bases to trimming and J lost 4 bases; unmatched junction nucleotides: 6. Written as DNA, the CDR3 is TGCAGCGTTCTGGGACAGGGACAGTACGAGCAGTACTTC. It encodes CSVLGQGQYEQYF.

V gene TRBV9 combines with J gene TRBJ2-1, with a tentative D call TRBD1 (6 bases). The V and J ends lost 7 bases and 4 bases respectively, with 15 bases between them. The CDR3 runs 14 residues. Germline-derived CDR1 and CDR2 are SGDLS and YYNGEE. CDR3 nucleotide sequence: TGTGCCAGCGCGGAAGGGGGAGAATACAATGAGCAGTTCTTC. Translating it yields CASAEGGEYNEQFF.

This clonotype was observed once. The J gene is TRBJ2-7, the V gene TRBV5-1; D not certain. The CDR3 runs 15 residues. The V end lost 0 bases, the J end lost 2 bases, and 12 bases lay between the germline ends. Germline values: CDR1 SGHRS, CDR2 YFSETQ. CDR3 protein: CASSLGGWGAYEQYF. DNA of the CDR3: TGCGCCAGCAGCTTGGGGGGTTGGGGTGCCTACGAGCAGTACTTC.

CDR3 sequence: CASSLVGVYNEQFF. The CDR3 DNA reads TGTGCCAGCAGTTTAGTAGGCGTTTACAATGAGCAGTTCTTC. The chain employs TRBV28 and TRBJ2-1; D is unresolved. Germline CDR1 reads MDHEN; CDR2 reads SYDVKM. The CDR3 covers 14 residues. The ends were cut back, 2 bases at V and 4 bases at J, with 9 bases in the middle.

This clonotype was recorded only once. The rearrangement joins TRBV15 to TRBJ1-2; D not resolved. Germline V gene sequence: CDR1 LNHNV, CDR2 YYDKDF (reference sequence). The CDR3 is 13 residues long. Between the trimmed V and J ends, which lost 3 bases and 4 bases, there was a span of 9 bases. The CDR3 protein is CATSRDGSYGYTF. CDR3 sequence (DNA): TGTGCCACCAGCAGGGACGGGAGCTATGGCTACACCTTC.

The chain employs TRBV12-3 or TRBV12-4 and TRBJ1-2; 9 nucleotides align to TRBD1. The CDR3 contains 16 residues. The ends lost 5 bases at V and 4 bases at J; junction bases unmatched: 11. Here the CDR3 reads CASSHGTGRGGYGYTF. In DNA, the CDR3 is TGTGCCAGCAGTCACGGGACAGGGCGGGGCGGCTATGGCTACACCTTC.

The rearrangement links TRBV20-1 to TRBJ2-7; D uncertain. The CDR3 contains 13 residues. The germline V gene has CDR1 DFQATT and CDR2 SNEGSKA (reference sequence). V gave up 1 base and J gave up 6 bases, with 13 bases separating them. This CDR3 is CSARGPSTAEQYF. The CDR3 bases are TGCAGTGCTAGAGGTCCTTCCACCGCCGAGCAGTACTTC.

The rearrangement joins TRBV20-1 to TRBJ2-1; 11 bases match TRBD2. The CDR3 extends over 20 amino acids. Germline CDR1 DFQATT, CDR2 SNEGSKA (reference sequence). Losses at the gene ends were 3 bases for V and 4 bases for J; bases not matched to a gene: 20. CDR3 nucleotides: TGCAGTGCTAGCTCCCCTTTGGTACTAGCGGGAGTCAAACCATACAATGAGCAGTTCTTC. This gives the protein CSASSPLVLAGVKPYNEQFF.

The rearrangement joins TRBV20-1 to TRBJ2-7; weak D call: TRBD2 (6 bases). Germline values: CDR1 DFQATT, CDR2 SNEGSKA (reference sequence). Trimming removed 2 bases at V and 6 bases at J, with 14 bases between. The CDR3 totals 13 residues. In DNA form, the CDR3 reads TGCAGTGCTAGAAAGCTCGGGGGTACCGAGCAGTACTTC. Translation gives CSARKLGGTEQYF.

A few counts support this clonotype. The chain carries TRBV21-1 and TRBJ2-5. TRBV21-1 is noted as a pseudogene. This CDR3 is built from 14 residues. The CDR3 bases are TGTGCCAGCAGCAAAGGCGGGGTCCAAGAGACCCAGTACTTC. Translation: CASSKGGVQETQYF.

This rearrangement joins TRBV5-1 to TRBJ1-1; TRBD1 aligns across 7 bases. J was trimmed by 8 bases and V by 4 bases; bases with no gene match: 14. The CDR3 is 15 residues long. Germline lookup yields CDR1 SGHRS and CDR2 YFSETQ. The CDR3 spells CASSPKQGSSLEAFF. CDR3 bases: TGCGCCAGCAGCCCGAAACAGGGGAGTTCACTCGAAGCTTTCTTT.

This clonotype was recorded a few times. The genes are TRBV20-1 and TRBJ2-6; D is undetermined. The length of the CDR3 is 16 residues. Germline V gene sequence: CDR1 DFQATT, CDR2 SNEGSKA (reference sequence). With 2 bases removed from V and 0 bases from J, the gap between germline ends came to 11 bases. DNA for the CDR3: TGCAGTGCTAGAAAGGTCGCTGTCTCTGGGGCCAACGTCCTGACTTTC. It is translated as CSARKVAVSGANVLTF.

This clonotype was observed once. The rearrangement links TRBV20-1 to TRBJ2-7, with TRBD2 identical over 10 bases. V was clipped by 7 bases and J by 2 bases; unmatched bases: 8. From germline, CDR1 is DFQATT and CDR2 SNEGSKA (reference sequence). CDR3 length: 14 amino acids. The CDR3 loop is CSVSPSGGAYEQYF. CDR3 in DNA: TGCAGTGTATCCCCCAGCGGGGGGGCCTACGAGCAGTACTTC.

With regard to this clonotype: A junction end diverges from the germline sequence, so it may reflect a read error. The V gene is TRBV10-3, the J gene TRBJ1-1; D perhaps matches TRBD1 (5 bases). Germline CDR1 and CDR2: ENHRY and SYGVKD. There are 14 residues in the CDR3. The DNA of the CDR3 is TGTGCCATCAGCCGAGGGGCAGAGAACACTGAATCTTTCTTT. Amino acid sequence: CAISRGAENTESFF.

V usage is TRBV7-8 and J usage is TRBJ1-6; 10 bases agree with TRBD1. Germline CDR1 reads SGHVS; CDR2 reads FQNEAQ. J lost 9 bases, V lost 4 bases, and 6 bases had no gene match. The CDR3 covers 15 residues. CDR3 protein: CASSSPGQGGSPLHF. CDR3 bases: TGTGCCAGCAGCTCCCCTGGACAGGGGGGTTCACCCCTCCACTTT.

This chain uses TRBV6-6 with TRBJ2-7; 14 bases align to TRBD2. The germline CDR1 and CDR2 sequences are MNHNY and SVGAGI (reference sequence). This CDR3 has 16 amino acids. The J segment lost 2 bases and the V segment lost 5 bases, leaving 5 bases of the junction unmatched. The CDR3 spells CASSVGTSGSPYEQYF. In DNA, the CDR3 is TGTGCCAGCAGTGTCGGGACTAGCGGGAGTCCCTACGAGCAGTACTTC.

The chain carries TRBV7-8 and TRBJ2-1; the D call may be TRBD1 or TRBD2 (5 bases each). Germline loops: CDR1 SGHVS, CDR2 FQNEAQ. V lost 5 bases to trimming and J lost 2 bases, with 16 bases between them. This CDR3 spans 16 amino acids. CDR3 nucleotides: TGTGCCAGCAGCAAATTCCGGGACGGGACCTACAATGAGCAGTTCTTC. The encoded protein is CASSKFRDGTYNEQFF.

This clonotype showed up just a few times. The chain combines TRBV24-1 with TRBJ2-3; 12 positions agree with TRBD2. CDR3 length: 15 residues. Germline assignment: CDR1 KGHDR and CDR2 SFDVKD. Trimming took 3 bases from V and 14 from J; bases not matched to a gene: 11. The chain's CDR3 is CATSDGLAGPMGAYF. For the CDR3, the DNA is TGTGCCACCAGTGATGGACTAGCGGGACCGATGGGGGCGTATTTT.